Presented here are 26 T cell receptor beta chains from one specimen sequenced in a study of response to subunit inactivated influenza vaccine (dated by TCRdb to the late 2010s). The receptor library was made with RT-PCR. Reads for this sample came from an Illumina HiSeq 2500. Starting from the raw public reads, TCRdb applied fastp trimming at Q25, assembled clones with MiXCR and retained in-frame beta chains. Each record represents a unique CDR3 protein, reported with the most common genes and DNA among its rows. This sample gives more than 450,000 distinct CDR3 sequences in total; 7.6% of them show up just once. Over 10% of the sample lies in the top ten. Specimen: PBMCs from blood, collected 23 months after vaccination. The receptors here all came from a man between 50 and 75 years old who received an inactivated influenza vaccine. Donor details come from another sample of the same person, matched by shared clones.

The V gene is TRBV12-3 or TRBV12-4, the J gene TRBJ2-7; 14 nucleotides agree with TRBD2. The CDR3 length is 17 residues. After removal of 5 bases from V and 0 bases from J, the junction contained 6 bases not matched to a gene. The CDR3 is CASSRTSGGLSSYEQYF. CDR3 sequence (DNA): TGTGCCAGCAGTCGGACTAGCGGGGGGCTGAGCTCCTACGAGCAGTACTTC.

CDR3 amino acids: CSAHRVSLGGEQFF. The CDR3 nucleotides are TGCAGTGCTCACAGGGTCTCCCTAGGTGGTGAGCAGTTCTTC. The chain uses TRBV20-1 and TRBJ2-1; TRBD1 might be the D (6 bases). The germline V and J ends were trimmed by 5 bases and 9 bases, with 20 bases remaining between them. CDR1 DFQATT and CDR2 SNEGSKA come from the germline V gene (reference sequence). The CDR3 has 14 residues.

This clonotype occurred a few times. CDR3 sequence: CASSRDGSSGANVLTF. CDR3 DNA sequence: TGTGCCAGCAGCCGAGACGGAAGCTCTGGGGCCAACGTCCTGACTTTC. This sequence joins TRBV7-2 and TRBJ2-6; D remains ambiguous. The germline CDR1 and CDR2 sequences are SGHTA and FQGNSA. The CDR3 has 16 residues. Trimming cost V 5 bases and J 0 bases, with 11 bases left between them. The whole variable domain, filled in from reference TRBV7-2 and TRBJ2-6, reads GAGVSQSPSNKVTEKGKDVELRCDPISGHTALYWYRQSLGQGLEFLIYFQGNSAPDKSGLPSDRFSAERTGGSVSTLTIQRTQQEDSAVYLCASSRDGSSGANVLTFGAGSRLTVL.

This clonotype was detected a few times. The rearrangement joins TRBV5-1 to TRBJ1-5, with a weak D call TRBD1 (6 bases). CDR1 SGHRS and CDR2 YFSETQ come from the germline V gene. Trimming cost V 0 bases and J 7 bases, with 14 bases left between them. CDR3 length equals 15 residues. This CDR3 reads CASSLGGQGHQPQHF. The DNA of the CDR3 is TGCGCCAGCAGCTTGGGGGGGCAGGGTCACCAGCCCCAGCATTTT.

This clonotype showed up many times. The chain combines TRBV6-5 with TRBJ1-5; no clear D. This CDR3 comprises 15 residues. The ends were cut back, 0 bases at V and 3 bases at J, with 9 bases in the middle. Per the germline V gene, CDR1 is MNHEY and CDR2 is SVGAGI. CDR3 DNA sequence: TGTGCCAGCAGTTACTCGTTCGCAGACAATCAGCCCCAGCATTTT. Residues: CASSYSFADNQPQHF.

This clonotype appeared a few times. Here the CDR3 reads CAWSVSGANVLTF. The CDR3 DNA is TGTGCCTGGAGTGTATCTGGGGCCAACGTCCTGACTTTC. The V gene is TRBV30, the J gene TRBJ2-6; D is undetermined. Deletions cut 0 bases from V and 1 base from J, with 1 base between. This CDR3 has 13 amino acids. The V gene's germline CDR1 is GTSNPN and CDR2 SVGIG (reference sequence).

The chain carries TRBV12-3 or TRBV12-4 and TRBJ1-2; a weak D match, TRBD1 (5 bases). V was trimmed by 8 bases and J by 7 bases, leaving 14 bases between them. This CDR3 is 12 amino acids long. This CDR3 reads CASEMEGFGYTF. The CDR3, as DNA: TGTGCCAGCGAGATGGAGGGGTTTGGCTACACCTTC.

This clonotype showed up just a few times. The CDR3: CASSLVGGRNEQFF. CDR3 sequence (DNA): TGTGCCAGCAGCTTAGTGGGGGGGAGGAATGAGCAGTTCTTC. J is TRBJ2-1 and V is TRBV7-9, with 7 nucleotides matching TRBD2. V gave up 1 base and J gave up 7 bases; unmatched junction bases: 4. Germline V gene lookup returns CDR1 SEHNR and CDR2 FQNEAQ (reference sequence). This CDR3 contains 14 residues.

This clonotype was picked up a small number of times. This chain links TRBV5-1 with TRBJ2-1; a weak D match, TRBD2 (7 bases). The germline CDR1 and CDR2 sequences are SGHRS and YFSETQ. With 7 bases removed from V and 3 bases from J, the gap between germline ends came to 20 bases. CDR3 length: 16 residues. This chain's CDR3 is CASLSDSSGGYNEQFF. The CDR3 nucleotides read TGCGCCAGCTTGTCGGACAGTTCGGGAGGCTACAATGAGCAGTTCTTC.

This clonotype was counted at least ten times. This CDR3 is CSVEALRTEAFF. CDR3 DNA sequence: TGCAGCGTTGAAGCCCTCCGGACTGAAGCTTTCTTT. This rearrangement joins TRBV29-1 to TRBJ1-1; D not certain. This CDR3 comprises 12 residues. Germline V gene sequence: CDR1 SQVTM, CDR2 ANQGSEA. The germline V and J ends were trimmed by 1 base and 5 bases, with 8 bases remaining between them.

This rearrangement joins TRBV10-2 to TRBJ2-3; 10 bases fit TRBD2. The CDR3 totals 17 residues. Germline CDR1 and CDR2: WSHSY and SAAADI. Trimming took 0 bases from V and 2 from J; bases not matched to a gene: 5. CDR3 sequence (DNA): TGCGCCAGCAGTGAGTCGAGTCTAGCGGGAGTCACAGATACGCAGTATTTT. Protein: CASSESSLAGVTDTQYF.

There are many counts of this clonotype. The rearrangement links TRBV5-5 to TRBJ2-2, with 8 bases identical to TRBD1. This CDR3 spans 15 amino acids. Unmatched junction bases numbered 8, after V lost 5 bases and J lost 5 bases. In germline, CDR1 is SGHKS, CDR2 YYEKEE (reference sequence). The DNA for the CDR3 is TGTGCCAGCAGAACCGGGACAGGAGGGACCGGGGAGCTGTTTTTT. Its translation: CASRTGTGGTGELFF.

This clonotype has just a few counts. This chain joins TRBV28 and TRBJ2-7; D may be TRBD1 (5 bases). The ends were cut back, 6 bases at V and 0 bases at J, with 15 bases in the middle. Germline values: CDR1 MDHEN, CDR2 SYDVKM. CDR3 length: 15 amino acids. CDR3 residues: CASSFRAEFSYEQYF. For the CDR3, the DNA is TGTGCCAGCAGCTTCAGGGCCGAATTCTCCTACGAGCAGTACTTC.

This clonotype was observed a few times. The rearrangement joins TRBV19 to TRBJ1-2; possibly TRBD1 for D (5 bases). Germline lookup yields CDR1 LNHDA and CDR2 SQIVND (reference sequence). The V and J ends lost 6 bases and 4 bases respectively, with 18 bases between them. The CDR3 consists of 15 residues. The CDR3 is CASRTRGSGGYGYTF. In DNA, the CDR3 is TGTGCCAGTAGAACCCGGGGCAGCGGGGGCTATGGCTACACCTTC.

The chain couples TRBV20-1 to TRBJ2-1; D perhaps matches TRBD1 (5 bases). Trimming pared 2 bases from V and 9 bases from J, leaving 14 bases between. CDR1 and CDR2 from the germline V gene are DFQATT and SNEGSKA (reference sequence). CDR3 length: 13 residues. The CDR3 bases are TGCAGTGCTAGACCTAACACAGGAACTGAGCAGTTCTTC. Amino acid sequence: CSARPNTGTEQFF.

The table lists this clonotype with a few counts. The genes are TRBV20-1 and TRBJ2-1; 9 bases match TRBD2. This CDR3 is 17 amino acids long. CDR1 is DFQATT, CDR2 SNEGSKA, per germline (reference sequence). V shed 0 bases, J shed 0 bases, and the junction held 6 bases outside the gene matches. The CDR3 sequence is CSARDPLAGNSYNEQFF. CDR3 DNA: TGCAGTGCTAGAGATCCCCTAGCGGGGAACTCCTACAATGAGCAGTTCTTC.

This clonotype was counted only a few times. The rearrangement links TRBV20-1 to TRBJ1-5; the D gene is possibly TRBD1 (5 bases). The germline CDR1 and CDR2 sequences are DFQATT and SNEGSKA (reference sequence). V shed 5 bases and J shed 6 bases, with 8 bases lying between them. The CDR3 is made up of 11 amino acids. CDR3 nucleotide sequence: TGCAGTGCTCGAAGGGGTCAGCCCCAGCATTTT. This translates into CSARRGQPQHF.

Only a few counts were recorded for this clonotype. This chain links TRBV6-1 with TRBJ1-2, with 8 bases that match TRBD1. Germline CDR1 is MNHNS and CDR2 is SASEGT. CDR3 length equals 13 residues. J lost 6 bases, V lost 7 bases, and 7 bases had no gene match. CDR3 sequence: CASNTGQVDGYTF. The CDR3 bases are TGTGCCAGCAACACGGGACAGGTCGATGGCTACACCTTC.

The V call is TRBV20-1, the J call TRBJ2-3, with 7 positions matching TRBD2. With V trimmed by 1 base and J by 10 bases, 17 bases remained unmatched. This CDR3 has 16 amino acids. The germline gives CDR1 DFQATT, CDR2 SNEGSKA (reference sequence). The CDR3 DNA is TGCAGTGCTAGAGCTAAAACCGGGGGGAAGAGGGGTGCGCAGTATTTT. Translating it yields CSARAKTGGKRGAQYF.

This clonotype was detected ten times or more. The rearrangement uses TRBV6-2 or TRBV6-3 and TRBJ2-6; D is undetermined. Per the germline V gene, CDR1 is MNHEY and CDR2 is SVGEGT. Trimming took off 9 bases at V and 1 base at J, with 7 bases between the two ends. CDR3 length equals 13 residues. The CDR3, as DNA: TGTGCCAGTGCCTTATCTGGGGCCAACGTCCTGACTTTC. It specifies CASALSGANVLTF.

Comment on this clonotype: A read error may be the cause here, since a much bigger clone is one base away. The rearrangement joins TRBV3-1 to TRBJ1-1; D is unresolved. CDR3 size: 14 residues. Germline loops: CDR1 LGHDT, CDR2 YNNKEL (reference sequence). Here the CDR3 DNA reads TGTGCCAGCTGCCAAGGAATCGCAAACACTGAAGCTTTCTTT. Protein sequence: CASCQGIANTEAFF. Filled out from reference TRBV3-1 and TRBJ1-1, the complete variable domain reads DTAVSQTPKYLVTQMGNDKSIKCEQNLGHDTMYWYKQDSKKFLKIMFSYNNKELIINETVPNRFSPKSPDKAHLNLHINSLELGDSAVYFCASCQGIANTEAFFGQGTRLTVV.

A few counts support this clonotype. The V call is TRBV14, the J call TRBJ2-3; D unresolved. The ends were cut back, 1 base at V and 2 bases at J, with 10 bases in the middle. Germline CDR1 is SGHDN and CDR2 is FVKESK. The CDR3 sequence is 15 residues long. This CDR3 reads CASSQVDTTTDTQYF. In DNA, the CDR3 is TGTGCCAGCAGCCAAGTAGACACTACCACAGATACGCAGTATTTT.

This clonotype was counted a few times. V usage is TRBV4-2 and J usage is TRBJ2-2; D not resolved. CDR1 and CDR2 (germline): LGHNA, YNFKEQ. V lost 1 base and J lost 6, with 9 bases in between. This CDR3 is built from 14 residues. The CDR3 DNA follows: TGTGCCAGCAGCCAAGGTTTCTCCCCCGGGGAGCTGTTTTTT. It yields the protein CASSQGFSPGELFF.

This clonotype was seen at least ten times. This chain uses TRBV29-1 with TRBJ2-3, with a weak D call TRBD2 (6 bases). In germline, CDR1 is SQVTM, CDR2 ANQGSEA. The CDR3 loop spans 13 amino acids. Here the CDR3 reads CTTLGTRGDTQYF. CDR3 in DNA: TGCACCACACTCGGGACTCGAGGGGATACGCAGTATTTT.

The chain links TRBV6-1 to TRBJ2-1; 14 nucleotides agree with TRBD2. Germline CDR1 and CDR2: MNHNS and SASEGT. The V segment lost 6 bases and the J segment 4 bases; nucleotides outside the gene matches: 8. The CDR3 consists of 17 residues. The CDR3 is CASRPLTSGREYNEQFF. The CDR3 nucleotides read TGTGCCAGCAGGCCTTTGACTAGCGGGAGGGAGTACAATGAGCAGTTCTTC.

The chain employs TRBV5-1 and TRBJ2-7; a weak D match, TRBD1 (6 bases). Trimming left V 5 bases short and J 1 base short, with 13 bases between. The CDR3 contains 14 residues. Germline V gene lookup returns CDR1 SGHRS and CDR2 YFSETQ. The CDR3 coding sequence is TGCGCCAGCAGGTCTTACAGGGAATCCTACGAGCAGTACTTC. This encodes CASRSYRESYEQYF.